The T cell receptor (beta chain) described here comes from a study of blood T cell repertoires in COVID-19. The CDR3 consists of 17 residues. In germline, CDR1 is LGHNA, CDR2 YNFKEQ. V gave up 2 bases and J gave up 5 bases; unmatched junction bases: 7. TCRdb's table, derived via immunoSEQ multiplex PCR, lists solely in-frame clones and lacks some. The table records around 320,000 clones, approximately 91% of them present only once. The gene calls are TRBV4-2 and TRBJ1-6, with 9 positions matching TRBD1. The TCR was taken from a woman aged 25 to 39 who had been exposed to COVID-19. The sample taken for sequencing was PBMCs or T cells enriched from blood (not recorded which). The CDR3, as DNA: TGTGCCAGCAGCCAATCCTGGGGACAGGGAAATAATTCACCCCTCCACTTT. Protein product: CASSQSWGQGNNSPLHF.